This passage covers 6 T cell receptor beta chains from one sample sequenced in a study of T cell responses to AZD1222 COVID-19 vaccine. Profiling relied on immunoSEQ multiplex PCR, and the TCRdb table lists in-frame clones only, not all of them. The table records 90,000 to 120,000 clones, 70% to 90% of them present only once. Sequencing used peripheral blood, obtained on day 0 of AZD1222 vaccination. The receptors shown here come from an adult in good health.

The genes are TRBV6-5 and TRBJ2-4; D is uncertain. The CDR3 is 11 amino acids. V was trimmed by 7 bases and J by 5 bases, leaving 6 bases between them. Germline V gives CDR1 MNHEY, CDR2 SVGAGI. The CDR3 region has the DNA TGTGCCAGCATGGAAGAAAACATTCAGTACTTC. Its protein product is CASMEENIQYF.

The chain is built from TRBV7-2 and TRBJ2-3, with TRBD1 identical over 7 bases. Germline CDR1 SGHTA, CDR2 FQGNSA. Trimming at V came to 5 bases and at J to 3 bases, leaving 8 bases not matched to a gene. The CDR3 loop spans 15 amino acids. This CDR3 reads CASSVVEGATDTQYF. CDR3 nucleotide sequence: TGTGCCAGCAGCGTAGTAGAGGGGGCAACAGATACGCAGTATTTT.

This rearrangement joins TRBV7-8 to TRBJ2-2, with D possibly matching TRBD2 (6 bases). Germline loops: CDR1 SGHVS, CDR2 FQNEAQ. Trimming removed 8 bases at V and 6 bases at J, with 16 bases between. CDR3 size: 14 residues. The CDR3 protein is CASDQGGHAGELFF. The CDR3 DNA reads as TGTGCCAGCGACCAGGGAGGTCATGCCGGGGAGCTGTTTTTT.

V is TRBV5-1 and J is TRBJ2-1, with 7 bases that match TRBD1. The CDR3 contains 15 residues. The germline gives CDR1 SGHRS, CDR2 YFSETQ. With V trimmed by 3 bases and J by 8 bases, 11 bases remained unmatched. The CDR3 region is CASSSIGLQGDEQFF. The CDR3, as DNA: TGCGCCAGCAGCTCTATAGGCCTCCAGGGGGATGAGCAGTTCTTC.

Only one count was recorded for this clone. The V and J genes are TRBV3-1 (or the pseudogene TRBV3-2) and TRBJ1-5; D ambiguous. There are 14 residues in the CDR3. The germline V gene encodes CDR1 LGHDT and CDR2 YNNKEL (reference sequence). V shed 3 bases and J shed 1 base, with 7 bases lying between them. The CDR3 DNA is TGTGCCAGCAGCCAGAGGGAGAGCAATCAGCCCCAGCATTTT. This sequence encodes CASSQRESNQPQHF.

The chain has TRBV27 and TRBJ2-7; unclear D gene. There are 15 residues in the CDR3. V shed 7 bases and J shed 6 bases, with 22 bases lying between them. The germline V gene encodes CDR1 MNHEY and CDR2 SMNVEV (reference sequence). The CDR3 nucleotides read TGTGCCAGCACCTCCACGGGCGGATCCTTCGTCGAGCAGTACTTC. Protein product: CASTSTGGSFVEQYF.